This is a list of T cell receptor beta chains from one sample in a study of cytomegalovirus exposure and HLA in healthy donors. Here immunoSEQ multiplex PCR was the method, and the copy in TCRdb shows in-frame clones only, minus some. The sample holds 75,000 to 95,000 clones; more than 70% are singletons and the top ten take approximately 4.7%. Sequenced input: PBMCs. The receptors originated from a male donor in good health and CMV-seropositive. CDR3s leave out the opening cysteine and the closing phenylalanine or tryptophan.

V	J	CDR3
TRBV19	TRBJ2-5	ASSMEQGARETQY
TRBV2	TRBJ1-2	ASSETGVNGYT
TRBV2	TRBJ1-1	ASSAQGGKAF
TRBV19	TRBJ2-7	ASSPVVRGLPEQY
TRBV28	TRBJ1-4	ASSLSWKTAGGREKLF
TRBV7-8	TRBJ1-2	ASSLYQTRNYGYT
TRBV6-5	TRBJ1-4	ASSSSPSTNEKLF
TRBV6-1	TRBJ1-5	ASSEWGTGNQPQH
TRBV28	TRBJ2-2	ASSRGTAIRTVTGELF
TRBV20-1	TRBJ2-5	SAIREETQY
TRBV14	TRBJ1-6	ASSQGGRGHRNNSPLH
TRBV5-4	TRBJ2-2	ASSLETGRYLNTGELF
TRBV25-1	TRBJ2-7	ASSESATSATYEQY
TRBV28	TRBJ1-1	ASLGGQRRLEAF
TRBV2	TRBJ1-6	ASTRTGGRNSPLH
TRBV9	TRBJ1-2	ASSRSIAADGYT
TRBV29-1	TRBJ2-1	SVEEALTRSYNEQF
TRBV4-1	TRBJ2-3	ASSRGSTDTQY
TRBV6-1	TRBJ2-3	ASSEPGGPTDTQY
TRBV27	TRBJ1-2	ASSVRTGNYGYT
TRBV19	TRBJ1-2	ASSLTRDGYT
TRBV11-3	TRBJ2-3	ASSARTSQGDTQY
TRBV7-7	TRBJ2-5	ASSEQHQETQY
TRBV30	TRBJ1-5	AFGEGGNQPQH
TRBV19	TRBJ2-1	ASTEGAGEQF
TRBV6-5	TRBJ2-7	ASSYSTSGAEQY